The 23 T cell receptor beta chains below come from one sample, sequenced in a study of T cell responses to AZD1222 COVID-19 vaccine. TCRdb keeps only in-frame clones here, not all; method: immunoSEQ multiplex PCR. The sample yields some 100,000 clones, roughly 90% seen once. Sequencing used peripheral blood, obtained 28 days after the second AZD1222 dose. The receptor set was obtained from an adult who received the AZD1222 COVID-19 vaccine.

This chain links TRBV9 with TRBJ2-3; perhaps TRBD1 as D (5 bases). The germline V gene encodes CDR1 SGDLS and CDR2 YYNGEE. V was shortened by 3 bases and J by 2 bases, with 19 bases between the two germline ends. This CDR3 has 17 amino acids. This chain's CDR3 is CASSALGATQYTDTQYF. For the CDR3, the DNA is TGTGCCAGCAGCGCCCTAGGGGCCACGCAATACACAGATACGCAGTATTTT.

The chain employs TRBV7-2 and TRBJ2-1; D possibly corresponds to TRBD2 (6 bases). The CDR3 covers 16 residues. Germline lookup yields CDR1 SGHTA and CDR2 FQGNSA. Between the trimmed V and J ends, which lost 5 bases and 2 bases, there was a span of 16 bases. The CDR3 DNA reads as TGTGCCAGCAGCCCTATAGGGACTTGGACCTACAATGAGCAGTTCTTC. As protein: CASSPIGTWTYNEQFF.

J is TRBJ1-6 and V is TRBV30; D not certain. From germline, CDR1 is GTSNPN and CDR2 SVGIG (reference sequence). V dropped 1 base and J dropped 11 bases, with 12 bases sitting between them. The CDR3 loop spans 13 amino acids. The CDR3 region is CAWSGNTETPLHF. In DNA, the CDR3 is TGTGCCTGGAGTGGAAACACCGAAACACCCCTCCACTTT.

The CDR3 DNA is TGTGCCAGCAGCCCCAGGGGGGGGAGCTCCTACGAGCAGTACTTC. The encoded protein is CASSPRGGSSYEQYF. The rearrangement joins TRBV7-8 to TRBJ2-7; D is tentatively TRBD1 or TRBD2 (7 bases each). The V end was cut by 5 bases, the J end by 0 bases, with 14 bases between. Germline lookup yields CDR1 SGHVS and CDR2 FQNEAQ. This CDR3 has 15 residues.

This clone turned up a few times. The CDR3: CASSQFVGGELFF. The CDR3 bases are TGTGCCAGCAGCCAATTCGTCGGCGGGGAGCTGTTTTTT. This chain links TRBV3-1 (or the pseudogene TRBV3-2) with TRBJ2-2; D not certain. Germline V gene data show CDR1 as LGHDT and CDR2 as YNNKEL (reference sequence). CDR3 length: 13 residues. Trimming cost V 2 bases and J 7 bases, with 8 bases left between them.

This chain connects TRBV11-3 to TRBJ2-3, with D unresolved. The V gene's germline CDR1 is SGHNT and CDR2 YENEEA. The length of the CDR3 is 13 residues. The V end was cut by 1 base, the J end by 0 bases, with 2 bases between. CDR3 sequence (DNA): TGTGCCAGCAGCTTAGGTAGCACAGATACGCAGTATTTT. This gives the protein CASSLGSTDTQYF.

V and J are TRBV7-3 and TRBJ2-2, with D uncertain. CDR1 SGHTA and CDR2 FQGTGA come from the germline V gene. The CDR3 is made up of 16 amino acids. The V and J ends lost 2 bases and 0 bases respectively, with 10 bases between them. CDR3: CASSLRPPPNTGELFF. The CDR3 DNA is TGTGCCAGCAGCTTACGACCTCCACCGAACACCGGGGAGCTGTTTTTT.

The chain joins TRBV2 to TRBJ2-1; 9 nucleotides match TRBD2. The CDR3 loop spans 13 amino acids. CDR1 is SNHLY, CDR2 FYNNEI, per germline. Trimming removed 8 bases from V and 4 bases from J; junction bases left unmatched: 3. The CDR3 here is CASRGLAYNEQFF. The CDR3, as DNA: TGTGCCAGCCGGGGACTAGCTTACAATGAGCAGTTCTTC.

V and J are TRBV18 and TRBJ1-1, with 12 bases that match TRBD1. CDR1 is KGHSH, CDR2 LQKENI, per germline. The CDR3 contains 17 residues. V lost 6 bases, J lost 1 base, and 9 bases stayed unmatched. The CDR3 coding sequence is TGTGCCAGCTCCCTCCCATGGGACAGGGGGCCGAACACTGAAGCTTTCTTT. Translation gives CASSLPWDRGPNTEAFF.

The V and J genes are TRBV6-5 and TRBJ1-5; 7 nucleotides agree with TRBD1. The CDR3 extends over 12 amino acids. Germline-derived CDR1 and CDR2 are MNHEY and SVGAGI. V gave up 10 bases and J gave up 5 bases; unmatched junction bases: 5. CDR3 sequence reads: CATGQVDQPQHF. The CDR3 DNA follows: TGTGCCACCGGACAGGTGGATCAGCCCCAGCATTTT.

CDR3 coding DNA: TGTGCCAGCAGTGCTCAAGACACCTTCTATGGCTACACCTTC. It is translated as CASSAQDTFYGYTF. The chain links TRBV2 to TRBJ1-2, with D unresolved. Germline assignment: CDR1 SNHLY and CDR2 FYNNEI. V lost 4 bases to trimming and J lost 4 bases, with 13 bases between them. The CDR3 contains 14 residues.

V is TRBV4-3 and J is TRBJ2-7; maybe TRBD1 (6 bases). CDR3 size: 15 residues. Germline V lookup: CDR1 LGHNA, CDR2 YSLEER. V was clipped by 1 base and J by 2 bases, with 12 bases between them. CDR3 DNA: TGCGCCAGCAGCCAAGCGGACTCAGGGGCCTACGAGCAGTACTTC. This codes for CASSQADSGAYEQYF.

The rearrangement links TRBV29-1 to TRBJ2-1; 7 nucleotides align to TRBD2. CDR1 SQVTM and CDR2 ANQGSEA come from the germline V gene. The trim removed 7 bases at V and 8 bases at J, leaving 11 bases unmatched. The CDR3 runs to 13 residues. In DNA, the CDR3 is TGCAGCGCCGGGGGACTACCGGGGCATGAGCAGTTCTTC. Translating it yields CSAGGLPGHEQFF.

The chain uses TRBV2 and TRBJ2-5, with 7 bases matching TRBD1. Per germline, CDR1 SNHLY and CDR2 FYNNEI. J lost 5 bases, V lost 10 bases, and 10 bases had no gene match. The length of the CDR3 is 13 residues. Written as DNA, the CDR3 is TGTGCCATCACACGACAGGGATCGGAGACCCAGTACTTC. The encoded protein is CAITRQGSETQYF.

The chain has TRBV6-1 and TRBJ1-3; the D is unclear. Germline V lookup: CDR1 MNHNS, CDR2 SASEGT. This CDR3 has 16 amino acids. V was cut by 0 bases and J by 0 bases, with 9 bases left in between. Here the CDR3 reads CASSEAPTSSGNTIYF. The DNA of the CDR3 is TGTGCCAGCAGTGAAGCCCCGACAAGCTCTGGAAACACCATATATTTT.

The rearrangement links TRBV7-9 to TRBJ1-5; 7 bases map to TRBD1. The CDR3 is 15 residues long. Germline CDR1 is SEHNR and CDR2 is FQNEAQ (reference sequence). The trim removed 5 bases at V and 2 bases at J, leaving 6 bases unmatched. The CDR3 is CASSPRGGGNQPQHF. CDR3 bases: TGTGCCAGCAGCCCTCGAGGGGGCGGCAATCAGCCCCAGCATTTT.

The chain's CDR3 is CASSLLADTEAFF. As DNA, the CDR3 is TGTGCCAGCAGTTTACTGGCAGACACTGAAGCTTTCTTT. The rearrangement links TRBV12-3 or TRBV12-4 to TRBJ1-1; the D is unclear. CDR3 size: 13 residues. The germline V and J ends were trimmed by 2 bases and 3 bases, with 7 bases remaining between them.

The chain carries TRBV5-5 and TRBJ2-2; D not certain. Germline CDR1 reads SGHKS; CDR2 reads YYEKEE (reference sequence). Trimming left V 2 bases short and J 3 bases short, with 14 bases between. This CDR3 comprises 16 residues. The CDR3 DNA is TGTGCCAGCAGCTTAGTTGTCCGGGTCGACACCGGGGAGCTGTTTTTT. Translation: CASSLVVRVDTGELFF. Variable domain in full (rest from reference TRBV5-5 and TRBJ2-2): DAGVTQSPTHLIKTRGQQVTLRCSPISGHKSVSWYQQVLGQGPQFIFQYYEKEERGRGNFPDRFSARQFPNYSSELNVNALLLGDSALYLCASSLVVRVDTGELFFGEGSRLTVL.

V usage is TRBV30 and J usage is TRBJ2-1; D assignment may be TRBD1 or TRBD2 (6 bases each). CDR1 is GTSNPN and CDR2 is SVGIG in the germline V gene (reference sequence). V lost 0 bases and J 5 bases, leaving 17 bases between the germline ends. This CDR3 is 16 amino acids long. CDR3 nucleotides: TGTGCCTGGAGTGTACTCGGAGGGGGAGCCGACAATGAGCAGTTCTTC. It codes for CAWSVLGGGADNEQFF.

The V gene is TRBV29-1, the J gene TRBJ2-7; 7 nucleotides line up with TRBD1. CDR1 is SQVTM, CDR2 ANQGSEA, per germline. The V gene end was trimmed by 5 bases and the J gene end by 0 bases; junction bases not matched to a gene: 7. The CDR3 extends over 14 amino acids. CDR3 in amino acids: CSVSIGTVSYEQYF. In DNA, the CDR3 is TGCAGCGTTTCCATTGGGACAGTCTCCTACGAGCAGTACTTC.

The genes are TRBV7-9 and TRBJ1-1; D may be TRBD1 (6 bases). This CDR3 has 14 residues. Trimming took off 1 base at V and 0 bases at J, with 6 bases between the two ends. Germline V gene lookup returns CDR1 SEHNR and CDR2 FQNEAQ (reference sequence). CDR3 sequence: CASSLDRVNTEAFF. The CDR3 DNA follows: TGTGCCAGCAGCTTAGACAGGGTGAACACTGAAGCTTTCTTT.

The chain combines TRBV5-6 with TRBJ1-5; 8 bases align to TRBD1. This CDR3 contains 17 residues. Germline lookup yields CDR1 SGHDT and CDR2 YYEEEE. The V segment lost 4 bases and the J segment 0 bases; nucleotides outside the gene matches: 9. The CDR3 region is CASSTWTGTYSNQPQHF. The CDR3 DNA follows: TGTGCCAGCAGCACCTGGACAGGGACTTATAGCAATCAGCCCCAGCATTTT.

The sample holds a few counts of this clone. This rearrangement joins TRBV15 to TRBJ2-7; 11 bases are shared with TRBD1. The junction had 7 bases not matched to a gene; V was cut back by 5 bases and J by 4 bases. Germline assignment: CDR1 LNHNV and CDR2 YYDKDF (reference sequence). The CDR3 spans 15 residues. CDR3 coding DNA: TGTGCCACCAGCGGATGGGACAGGGGGGATTACGAGCAGTACTTC. Amino acid sequence: CATSGWDRGDYEQYF.